The 6 T cell receptor beta chains listed next were all sequenced from one sample in a study of T cells after yellow fever vaccination. TCRdb redid the calling of the 5' RACE reads with MiXCR, one entry per CDR3 protein. Of around 310,000 distinct CDR3 sequences in the sample, around 4.3% were seen once. The input for sequencing was PBMCs, taken 15 days after the yellow fever booster vaccination. All receptors derive from a man aged 18-30 years who received the YFV17D yellow fever vaccine.

The rearrangement links TRBV2 to TRBJ1-2, with D uncertain. The CDR3 loop spans 14 amino acids. V lost 4 bases and J 1 base, leaving 10 bases between the germline ends. Germline CDR1 and CDR2: SNHLY and FYNNEI. CDR3 bases: TGTGCCAGCAGTGTAATACTGAATAACTATGGCTACACCTTC. It is translated as CASSVILNNYGYTF.

This clonotype occurred many times. The chain uses TRBV4-3 and TRBJ2-7; TRBD2 matches 8 bases. Germline values: CDR1 LGHNA, CDR2 YSLEER. The CDR3 is 15 amino acids. Trimming took 0 bases from V and 3 from J; bases not matched to a gene: 4. The CDR3 here is CASSQDPAGGYEQYF. CDR3 sequence (DNA): TGCGCCAGCAGCCAAGATCCCGCGGGGGGCTACGAGCAGTACTTC.

This clonotype has just a few counts. V is TRBV20-1 and J is TRBJ2-7, with D possibly being TRBD2 (6 bases). CDR1 is DFQATT and CDR2 is SNEGSKA in the germline V gene (reference sequence). V was pared by 4 bases and J by 3 bases, with 16 bases between. The CDR3 has 14 residues. The CDR3 DNA reads as TGCAGTGCTACCCCGCCCGGAGGGTGCTACGAGCAGTACGTC. Protein: CSATPPGGCYEQYV.

This clonotype was detected only a few times. V gene TRBV6-2 or TRBV6-3 combines with J gene TRBJ1-5; 9 bases are a match to TRBD1. Germline V gene data show CDR1 as MNHEY and CDR2 as SVGEGT. This CDR3 is built from 16 residues. V lost 6 bases, J lost 1 base, and 7 bases stayed unmatched. The CDR3 is CASRPTGTGSNQPQHF. The CDR3 coding sequence is TGTGCCAGCAGACCTACCGGGACAGGGAGCAATCAGCCCCAGCATTTT.

This clonotype has ten or more counts. This chain uses TRBV5-8 with TRBJ1-2, with D hard to call. This CDR3 contains 16 residues. Trimming took 0 bases from V and 7 from J, leaving 19 bases between them. From germline, CDR1 is SGHTS and CDR2 YDEGEE. CDR3 in amino acids: CASSLGGSGLGFGYTF. CDR3 nucleotide sequence: TGTGCCAGCAGCTTGGGCGGGAGCGGATTGGGTTTTGGCTACACCTTC.

This clonotype was seen a handful of times. The V call is TRBV20-1, the J call TRBJ2-3; D not resolved. This CDR3 contains 12 residues. V was shortened by 3 bases and J by 2 bases, with 6 bases between the two germline ends. Germline CDR1 DFQATT, CDR2 SNEGSKA (reference sequence). CDR3 bases: TGCAGTGCTAGGGCCTTCACAGATACGCAGTATTTT. It is translated as CSARAFTDTQYF.